These 13 T cell receptor beta chains came from one sample sequenced in a study of PD-1 blockade in classical Hodgkin lymphoma. Assay used: immunoSEQ multiplex PCR; TCRdb lists only in-frame clones, some missing. The data show approximately 32,000 clones, with roughly 80% seen just once and around 30% held by the top ten. All patients experienced relapse after autologous stem cell transplantation, and brentuximab vedotin exposure was variable. The sequencing used peripheral blood mononuclear cells (PBMCs), collected at baseline. The receptors shown here come from a human donor with classical Hodgkin lymphoma.

The chain joins TRBV2 to TRBJ2-4, with unresolved D. Germline CDR1 is SNHLY and CDR2 is FYNNEI. V gave up 1 base and J gave up 7 bases, with 11 bases separating them. This CDR3 spans 14 amino acids. The CDR3 nucleotides are TGTGCCAGCAGTGAAGTAAATGTTCGGAACATTCAGTACTTC. Protein: CASSEVNVRNIQYF.

This sequence joins TRBV6-5 and TRBJ2-7; TRBD2 might be the D (7 bases). Germline CDR1 MNHEY, CDR2 SVGAGI. Trimming removed 4 bases at V and 1 base at J, with 17 bases between. The CDR3 contains 16 residues. This CDR3 is CASSLMGGASSYEQYF. CDR3 in DNA: TGTGCCAGCAGTTTGATGGGGGGGGCCTCATCCTACGAGCAGTACTTC.

The chain uses TRBV6-5 and TRBJ2-7; D may be TRBD1 or TRBD2 (5 bases each). CDR1 MNHEY and CDR2 SVGAGI come from the germline V gene. The CDR3 loop spans 15 amino acids. The V gene lost 6 bases and the J gene lost 1 base, with 16 bases spanning the gap. DNA of the CDR3: TGTGCCAGCAGGCCCCTTCCGGGGCAGTCCTACGAGCAGTACTTC. As protein: CASRPLPGQSYEQYF.

This clone was observed once. The chain carries TRBV7-7 and TRBJ2-2; D perhaps matches TRBD1 (6 bases). The CDR3 sequence is 18 residues long. V was pared by 6 bases and J by 1 base, with 21 bases between. Germline lookup yields CDR1 SSHAT and CDR2 FNYEAQ (reference sequence). CDR3 nucleotides: TGTGCCAGCAGTTCGCGTCGTCCGGGGACAAGGAACACCGGGGAGCTGTTTTTT. This codes for CASSSRRPGTRNTGELFF.

This chain connects TRBV5-8 to TRBJ1-5; perhaps TRBD1 as D (5 bases). Germline CDR1 is SGHTS and CDR2 is YDEGEE. V shed 4 bases and J shed 8 bases, with 13 bases lying between them. The CDR3 totals 13 residues. CDR3 residues: CASSRDGLEPQHF. The CDR3 DNA sequence: TGTGCCAGCAGCCGGGACGGCTTGGAGCCCCAGCATTTT.

This clone has just a few counts. The chain has TRBV19 and TRBJ1-1; D possibly corresponds to TRBD1 (6 bases). The CDR3 spans 14 residues. The V gene lost 3 bases and the J gene lost 4 bases, with 12 bases spanning the gap. Germline V gene lookup returns CDR1 LNHDA and CDR2 SQIVND (reference sequence). CDR3 sequence (DNA): TGTGCCAGTAGTATTGGGGGGCATGGCACTGAAGCTTTCTTT. As protein: CASSIGGHGTEAFF.

This clone was seen a handful of times. This chain links TRBV7-8 with TRBJ1-3; D call uncertain. The CDR3 is 16 residues long. Germline CDR1 SGHVS, CDR2 FQNEAQ. With 6 bases removed from V and 0 bases from J, the gap between germline ends came to 15 bases. The CDR3 region has the DNA TGTGCCAGCAGAAATTCCCCCGCAACCTCTGGAAACACCATATATTTT. Residues: CASRNSPATSGNTIYF.

The genes are TRBV6-6 and TRBJ1-2; D may be TRBD1 (6 bases). Per germline, CDR1 MNHNY and CDR2 SVGAGI (reference sequence). The CDR3 loop spans 13 amino acids. Trimming pared 2 bases from V and 3 bases from J, leaving 7 bases between. CDR3 coding DNA: TGTGCCAGCAGTTACGGGGGCGACTATGGCTACACCTTC. Its protein is CASSYGGDYGYTF.

This clone was picked up one time. The rearrangement links TRBV5-1 to TRBJ1-6; 8 bases fit TRBD1. Trimming took 5 bases from V and 8 from J; bases not matched to a gene: 3. This CDR3 contains 13 residues. Germline CDR1 reads SGHRS; CDR2 reads YFSETQ. This CDR3 is CASRDREDSPLHF. The CDR3 coding sequence is TGCGCCAGCAGGGACAGGGAGGATTCACCCCTCCACTTT.

This rearrangement joins TRBV18 to TRBJ2-7, with D perhaps matching TRBD1 (7 bases). Germline V gene lookup returns CDR1 KGHSH and CDR2 LQKENI. The V end was cut by 6 bases, the J end by 7 bases, with 16 bases between. The CDR3 is 13 amino acids. This CDR3 reads CASSRIQGREQYF. CDR3 bases: TGTGCCAGCTCCCGTATACAGGGGAGGGAGCAGTACTTC.

The rearrangement joins TRBV28 to TRBJ2-7; 8 nucleotides agree with TRBD1. V dropped 2 bases and J dropped 5; count of bases not matched to a gene: 11. The CDR3 covers 16 residues. Germline CDR1 and CDR2: MDHEN and SYDVKM. CDR3 sequence: CASSLGPATGVDEQYF. In DNA form, the CDR3 reads TGTGCCAGCAGTTTAGGACCCGCGACAGGGGTCGACGAGCAGTACTTC.

This chain uses TRBV6-1 with TRBJ1-5; D call uncertain. The CDR3 length is 13 residues. Germline V gene sequence: CDR1 MNHNS, CDR2 SASEGT. V was clipped by 5 bases and J by 3 bases, with 8 bases between them. The CDR3 nucleotides read TGTGCCAGCAGTTTCAACCTCAATCAGCCCCAGCATTTT. This translates into CASSFNLNQPQHF.

In its sample, this clone was seen a few times. This chain uses TRBV5-1 with TRBJ2-1; 8 nucleotides line up with TRBD1. The CDR3 is made up of 15 amino acids. CDR1 is SGHRS, CDR2 YFSETQ, per germline. J lost 5 bases, V lost 4 bases, and 8 bases had no gene match. The CDR3 here is CASSERTGKNNEQFF. CDR3 bases: TGCGCCAGCAGCGAGAGGACAGGGAAAAACAATGAGCAGTTCTTC.